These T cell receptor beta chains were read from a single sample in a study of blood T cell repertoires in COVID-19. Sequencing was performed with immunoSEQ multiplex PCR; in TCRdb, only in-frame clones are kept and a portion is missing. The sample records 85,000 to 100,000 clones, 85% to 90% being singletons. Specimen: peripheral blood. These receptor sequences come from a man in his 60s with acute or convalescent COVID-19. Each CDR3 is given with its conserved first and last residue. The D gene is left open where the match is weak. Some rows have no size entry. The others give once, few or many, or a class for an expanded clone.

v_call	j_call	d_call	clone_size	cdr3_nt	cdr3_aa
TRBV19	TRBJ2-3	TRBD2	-	TGTGCCAGTAGTATTCGCGGGGGGGCAGATACGCAGTATTTT	CASSIRGGADTQYF
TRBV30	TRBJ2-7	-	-	TGTGCCTGGAGCGGCGGTACCTACGAGCAGTACTTC	CAWSGGTYEQYF
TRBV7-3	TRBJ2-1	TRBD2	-	TGTGCCAGCAGCTTAGCGGGGGGGCCAAATGAGCAGTTCTTC	CASSLAGGPNEQFF
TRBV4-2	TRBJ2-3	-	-	TGTGCCAGCAGCCAAGCGGCGGCATTCACAGATACGCAGTATTTT	CASSQAAAFTDTQYF
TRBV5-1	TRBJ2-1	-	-	TGCGCCAGCAGTTCACAAAGCTACAATGAGCAGTTCTTC	CASSSQSYNEQFF
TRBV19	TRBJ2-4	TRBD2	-	TGTGCCAGTAGTATAGGGCGCCTAGCGGGGGCTGTAGCCAAAAACATTCAGTACTTC	CASSIGRLAGAVAKNIQYF
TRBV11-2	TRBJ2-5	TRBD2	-	TGTGCCAGCAGCTCGGGAGCGGGGGGGCAAGAGACCCAGTACTTC	CASSSGAGGQETQYF
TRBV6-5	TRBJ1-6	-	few	TGTGCCAGCAGCTACACGGGGGAAAGAAGCTCACCCCTCCACTTT	CASSYTGERSSPLHF
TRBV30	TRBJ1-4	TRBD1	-	TGTGCCTGGAGCCGTGGACAGGCCGATGGGAAACTGTTTTTT	CAWSRGQADGKLFF
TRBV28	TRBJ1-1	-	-	TGTGCCAGCAGTTTGCCCCGACAGAGGGGGACTGAAGCTTTCTTT	CASSLPRQRGTEAFF
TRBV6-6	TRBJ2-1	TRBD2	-	TGTGCCAGCAGTCCTCGACTAGCTCAAGAGAGGAACAATGAGCAGTTCTTC	CASSPRLAQERNNEQFF
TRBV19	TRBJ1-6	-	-	TGTGCCAGTAGTGCAGGGGTAGGAGATAATTCACCCCTCCACTTT	CASSAGVGDNSPLHF
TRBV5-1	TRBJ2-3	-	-	TGCGCCAGCAGCGGGGACTCCAGAACGGATACGCAGTATTTT	CASSGDSRTDTQYF
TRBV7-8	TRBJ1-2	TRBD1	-	TGTGCCAGCAGCCCCCATAGACAGGGGGCCATTTATGGCTACACCTTC	CASSPHRQGAIYGYTF
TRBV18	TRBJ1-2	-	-	TGTGCCAGCTCACCTAGCAGAGGAAACTATGGCTACACCTTC	CASSPSRGNYGYTF
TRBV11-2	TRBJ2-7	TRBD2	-	TGTGCCAGCAGCTTATCCCAGCGGGGGACCCTCGAGCAGTACTTC	CASSLSQRGTLEQYF
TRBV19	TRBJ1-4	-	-	TGTGCCAGCCAGGCAACCATTAATGAAAAACTGTTTTTT	CASQATINEKLFF
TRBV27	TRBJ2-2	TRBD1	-	TGTGCCAGCAGGACAGGGGCCGGATACACCGGGGAGCTGTTTTTT	CASRTGAGYTGELFF
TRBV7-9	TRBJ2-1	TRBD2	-	TGTGCCAGCAGCTTGACTAGCGGGGGAAATGAGCAGTTCTTC	CASSLTSGGNEQFF
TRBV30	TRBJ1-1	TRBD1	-	TGTGCCTGGAGTGTCGGACAGGGGGCTGGGGTGGCTGAAGCTTTCTTT	CAWSVGQGAGVAEAFF
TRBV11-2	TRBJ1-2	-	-	TGTGCCAGCAGCTTAGTGCAGATAACTAACTATGGCTACACCTTC	CASSLVQITNYGYTF
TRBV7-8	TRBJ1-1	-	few	TGTGCCAGCAGAACACGGGGGGTGAACACTGAAGCTTTCTTT	CASRTRGVNTEAFF
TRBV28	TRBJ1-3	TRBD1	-	TGTGCCAGCAGTTTATACCGGGACAGCTCTGGAAACACCATATATTTT	CASSLYRDSSGNTIYF
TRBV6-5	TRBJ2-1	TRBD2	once	TGTGCCAGCAGCACTAGCGGGACCGCCTACAATGAGCAGTTCTTC	CASSTSGTAYNEQFF
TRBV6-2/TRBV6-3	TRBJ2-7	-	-	TGTGCCAGCAGTCCCCAGGCCTACGAGCAGTACTTC	CASSPQAYEQYF
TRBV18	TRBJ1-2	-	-	TGTGCCAGCTCACAAGTAGGGGGTGACTATGGCTACACCTTC	CASSQVGGDYGYTF
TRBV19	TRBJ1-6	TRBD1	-	TGTGCCAGTAGTAACCCGGGACAGGGGGTAGGGGCCCTCCACTTT	CASSNPGQGVGALHF
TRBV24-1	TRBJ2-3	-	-	TGTGCCACCAGTGACTACCGCACAGATACGCAGTATTTT	CATSDYRTDTQYF
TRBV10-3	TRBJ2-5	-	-	TGTGCCATCAGTGAGTCGAGAAACAGACAAGAGACCCAGTACTTC	CAISESRNRQETQYF
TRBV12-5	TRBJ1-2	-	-	TGTGCTAGTGGCATGAGAGCAGGCTACACCTTC	CASGMRAGYTF
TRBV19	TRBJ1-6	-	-	TGTGCCAGTAAATATGCGGGGAATTCACCCCTCCACTTT	CASKYAGNSPLHF
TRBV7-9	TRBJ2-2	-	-	TGTGCCAGCAGCTTACTACTAGCTAGCGGGGAGCTGTTTTTT	CASSLLLASGELFF
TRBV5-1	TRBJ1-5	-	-	TGCGCCAGCAGCCCCGGGAGCGATCAGCCCCAGCATTTT	CASSPGSDQPQHF
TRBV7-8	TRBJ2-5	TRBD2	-	TGTGCCAGCAGCCGAGGACTAGCGGGAGTCGGGGAGACCCAGTACTTC	CASSRGLAGVGETQYF
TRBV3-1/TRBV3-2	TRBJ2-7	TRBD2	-	TGTGCCAGCAGCCAGGGGACTAGCGGGGGCCTCTACGAGCAGTACTTC	CASSQGTSGGLYEQYF
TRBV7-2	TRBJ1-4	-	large	TGTGCCAGCAGCCTCCCCGAGATTGAAAAACTGTTTTTT	CASSLPEIEKLFF
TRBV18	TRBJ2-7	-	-	TGTGCCAGCTCACCAGGCATCTACGAGCAGTACTTC	CASSPGIYEQYF
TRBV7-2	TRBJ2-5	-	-	TGTGCCAGCAGCCCCGTACAGGGTAAAGGAGAGACCCAGTACTTC	CASSPVQGKGETQYF
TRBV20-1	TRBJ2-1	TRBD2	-	TGCAGTGCTAGTATGGCGGGAGGTCTCCATGAGCAGTTCTTC	CSASMAGGLHEQFF
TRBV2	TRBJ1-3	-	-	TGTGCCAGCAGTTCAGGGTTCTCTGGAAACACCATATATTTT	CASSSGFSGNTIYF
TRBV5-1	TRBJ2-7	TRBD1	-	TGCGCCAGCAGCTTGAATACAGGGGCGACCTACGAGCAGTACTTC	CASSLNTGATYEQYF
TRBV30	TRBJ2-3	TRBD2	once	TGTGCCTGGAGTGTAAATTCGGGACTAGCAACAGATACGCAGTATTTT	CAWSVNSGLATDTQYF
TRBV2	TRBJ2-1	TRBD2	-	TGTGCCAGCAGGCTAGCGGGAGGGGTAAATGAGCAGTTCTTC	CASRLAGGVNEQFF
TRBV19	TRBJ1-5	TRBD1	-	TGTGCCAGTAGTCAGGGGACAGCCAGCAATCAGCCCCAGCATTTT	CASSQGTASNQPQHF
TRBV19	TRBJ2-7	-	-	TGTGCCAGTAGTTTACAGGGCAGCTCCTACGAGCAGTACTTC	CASSLQGSSYEQYF
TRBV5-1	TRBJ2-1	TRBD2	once	TGCGCCAGCAGCCCGAATTGGCGGGGGGGCGAAAATGAGCAGTTCTTC	CASSPNWRGGENEQFF
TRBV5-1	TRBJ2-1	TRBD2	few	TGCGCCAGCAGTTTCGGGACTAGCGGGAGATATGAGCAGTTCTTC	CASSFGTSGRYEQFF
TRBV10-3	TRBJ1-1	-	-	TGTGCCATCAAATTCACTATTCTAACGGGTGAAGCTTTCTTT	CAIKFTILTGEAFF
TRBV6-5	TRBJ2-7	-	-	TGTGCCAGCAGCCAGACACCCCTCATATACGAGCAGTACTTC	CASSQTPLIYEQYF
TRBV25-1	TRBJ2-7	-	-	TGTGCCAGCTCTGACCCGGGGCAGGGGTCCTACGAGCAGTACTTC	CASSDPGQGSYEQYF
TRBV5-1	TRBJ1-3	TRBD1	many	TGCGCCAGCAGCTTGGCGACAGGGGGTTCTGGAAACACCATATATTTT	CASSLATGGSGNTIYF
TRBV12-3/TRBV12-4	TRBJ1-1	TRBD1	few	TGTGCCAGCAGGGACAGGATGAACACTGAAGCTTTCTTT	CASRDRMNTEAFF
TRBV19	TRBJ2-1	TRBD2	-	TGTGCCAGTAGTTCGGGACTAGTTGGCAATGAGCAGTTCTTC	CASSSGLVGNEQFF
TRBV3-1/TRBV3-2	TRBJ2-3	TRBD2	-	TGTGCCAGCAGCCCTAGCGGACTCATAACAGATACGCAGTATTTT	CASSPSGLITDTQYF
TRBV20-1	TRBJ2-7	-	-	TGCAGTGCTCGACGGAGGGGCGAGCAGTACTTC	CSARRRGEQYF